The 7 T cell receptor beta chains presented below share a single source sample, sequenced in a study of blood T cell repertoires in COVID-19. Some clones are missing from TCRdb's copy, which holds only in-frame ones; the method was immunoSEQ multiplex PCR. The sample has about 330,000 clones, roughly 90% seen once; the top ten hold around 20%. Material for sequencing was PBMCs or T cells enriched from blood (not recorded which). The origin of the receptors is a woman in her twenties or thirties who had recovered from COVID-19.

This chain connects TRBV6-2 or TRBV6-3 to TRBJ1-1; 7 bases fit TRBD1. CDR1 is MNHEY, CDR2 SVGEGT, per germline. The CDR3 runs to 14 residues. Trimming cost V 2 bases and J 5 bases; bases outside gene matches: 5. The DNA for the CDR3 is TGTGCCAGCAGTTACAGGGGGCGAGGTACTGAAGCTTTCTTT. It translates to CASSYRGRGTEAFF.

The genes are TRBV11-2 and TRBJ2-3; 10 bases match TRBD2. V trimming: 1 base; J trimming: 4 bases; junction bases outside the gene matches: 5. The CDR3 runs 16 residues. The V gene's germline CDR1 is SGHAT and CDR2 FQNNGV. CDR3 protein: CASSLVTSGVPDTQYF. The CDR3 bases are TGTGCCAGCAGCTTAGTCACTAGCGGGGTCCCAGATACGCAGTATTTT.

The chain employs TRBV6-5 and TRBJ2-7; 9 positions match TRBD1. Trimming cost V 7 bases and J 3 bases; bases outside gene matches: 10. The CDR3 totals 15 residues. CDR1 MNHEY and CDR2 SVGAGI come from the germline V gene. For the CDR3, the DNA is TGTGCCAGCACCTCCGGGACAGGGAGGGTCTACGAGCAGTACTTC. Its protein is CASTSGTGRVYEQYF.

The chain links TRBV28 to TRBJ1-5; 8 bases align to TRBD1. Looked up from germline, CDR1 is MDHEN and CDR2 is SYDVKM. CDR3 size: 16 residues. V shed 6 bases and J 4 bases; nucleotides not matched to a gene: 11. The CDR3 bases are TGTGCCAGCAGGTCTCTGGGGACAGGTTTAAATCAGCCCCAGCATTTT. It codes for CASRSLGTGLNQPQHF. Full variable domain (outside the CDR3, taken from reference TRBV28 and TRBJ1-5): DVKVTQSSRYLVKRTGEKVFLECVQDMDHENMFWYRQDPGLGLRLIYFSYDVKMKEKGDIPEGYSVSREKKERFSLILESASTNQTSMYLCASRSLGTGLNQPQHFGDGTRLSIL.

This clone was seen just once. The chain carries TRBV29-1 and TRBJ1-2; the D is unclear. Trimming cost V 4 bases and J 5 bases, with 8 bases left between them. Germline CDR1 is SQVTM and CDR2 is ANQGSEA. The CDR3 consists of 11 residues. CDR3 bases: TGCAGCGTTGTGTCGGGATATGGCTACACCTTC. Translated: CSVVSGYGYTF. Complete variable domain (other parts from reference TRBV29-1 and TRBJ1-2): SAVISQKPSRDICQRGTSLTIQCQVDSQVTMMFWYRQQPGQSLTLIATANQGSEATYESGFVIDKFPISRPNLTFSTLTVSNMSPEDSSIYLCSVVSGYGYTFGSGTRLTVV.

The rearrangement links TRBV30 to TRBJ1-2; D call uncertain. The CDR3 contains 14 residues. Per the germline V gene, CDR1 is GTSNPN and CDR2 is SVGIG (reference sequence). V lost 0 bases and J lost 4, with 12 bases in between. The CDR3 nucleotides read TGTGCCTGGAGTGTGCCGGGAGTCGTCTATGGCTACACCTTC. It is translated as CAWSVPGVVYGYTF.

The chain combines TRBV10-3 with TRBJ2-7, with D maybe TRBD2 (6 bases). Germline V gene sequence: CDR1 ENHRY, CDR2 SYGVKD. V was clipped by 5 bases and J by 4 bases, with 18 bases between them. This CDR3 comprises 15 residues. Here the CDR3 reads CAISPTSSPQYEQYF. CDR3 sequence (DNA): TGTGCCATCAGTCCCACTAGCTCCCCTCAATACGAGCAGTACTTC.